A single T cell receptor (beta chain) is shown here with its context. The library put unique molecular identifiers onto individual cDNA molecules. TCRdb recomputed calls from the RACE reads with MiXCR, one row per CDR3 protein. This sample yields about 77,000 distinct CDR3 sequences, of which about 8.6% are seen a single time; 1.5% to 2% belongs to the top ten. This entry belongs to a study of human T cells and chemical hapten exposure. About the study: Per-sample TCR yields varied mainly from small pooled library volume differences.

Time point given: healthy volunteer bleed at 6 weeks. Total RNA came from unfractionated whole blood. Trimming took off 4 bases at V and 0 bases at J, with 12 bases between the two ends. The CDR3 covers 15 residues. CDR1 is SEHNR and CDR2 is FQNEAQ in the germline V gene (reference sequence). The rearrangement uses TRBV7-9 and TRBJ1-1; no clear D. The specimen was whole blood. This TCR derives from a female donor in good health. Some clones in this sample may be carry-over from other donors' samples. The CDR3, as DNA: TGTGCCAGCAGCTCATACGGCGACTTGAACACTGAAGCTTTCTTT. This gives the protein CASSSYGDLNTEAFF.